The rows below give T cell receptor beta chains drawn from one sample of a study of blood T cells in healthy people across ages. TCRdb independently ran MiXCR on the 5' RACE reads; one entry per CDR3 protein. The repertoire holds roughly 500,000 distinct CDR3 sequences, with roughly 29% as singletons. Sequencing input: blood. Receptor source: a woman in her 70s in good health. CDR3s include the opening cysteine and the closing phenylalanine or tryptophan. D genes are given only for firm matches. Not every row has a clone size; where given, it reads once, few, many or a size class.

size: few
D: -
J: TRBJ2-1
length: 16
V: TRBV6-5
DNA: TGTGCCAGCAGTTTGACCTCAGAACCCTCCTACAATGAGCAGTTCTTC
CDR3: CASSLTSEPSYNEQFF

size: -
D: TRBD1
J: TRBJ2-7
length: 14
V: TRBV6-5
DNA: TGTGCCAGCAGTTACCAAGGACAGGGGAGCGAGCAGTACTTC
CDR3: CASSYQGQGSEQYF

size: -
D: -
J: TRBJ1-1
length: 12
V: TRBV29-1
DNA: TGCAGCGTGGCAAGGGACGGAAGAGAAGCTTTCTTT
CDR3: CSVARDGREAFF

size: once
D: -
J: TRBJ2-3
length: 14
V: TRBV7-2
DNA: TGTGCCAGCAGGCAGCACACGGGGGAAGGGACACAGTATTTT
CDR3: CASRQHTGEGTQYF

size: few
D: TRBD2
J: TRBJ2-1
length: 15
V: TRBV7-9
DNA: TGTGCCAGCAGCTCAGCGGGACTAACCTACAATGAGCAGTTCTTC
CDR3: CASSSAGLTYNEQFF

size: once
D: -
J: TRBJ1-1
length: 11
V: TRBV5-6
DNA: TGTGCCTGCAGCTTGAATACTGAAGCTTTCTTT
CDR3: CACSLNTEAFF

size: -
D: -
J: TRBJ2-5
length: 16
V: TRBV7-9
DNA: TGTGCCAGCAGCTCCCCTTCGGGAAGGACTGAAGAGACCCAGTACTTC
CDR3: CASSSPSGRTEETQYF

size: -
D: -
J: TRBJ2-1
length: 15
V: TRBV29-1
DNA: TGCAGCGTTGCGGGAGCAGGGTGGGGGAACAGTGAGCAGTTCTTC
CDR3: CSVAGAGWGNSEQFF

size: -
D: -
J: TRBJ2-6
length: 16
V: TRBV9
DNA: TGTGCCAGCAGCGTAGCGACAGCTACTGGGGCCAACGTCCTGACTTTC
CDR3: CASSVATATGANVLTF

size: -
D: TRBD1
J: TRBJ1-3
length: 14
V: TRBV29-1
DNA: TGCAGCGCCACAGGGGGTCACTCTGGAAACACCATATATTTT
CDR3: CSATGGHSGNTIYF

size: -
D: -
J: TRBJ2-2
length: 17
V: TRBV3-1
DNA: TGTGCCAGCAGCCCGGGTGAGGGAAGATTCAGAAGCGGGGAGCTGTTTTTT
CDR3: CASSPGEGRFRSGELFF

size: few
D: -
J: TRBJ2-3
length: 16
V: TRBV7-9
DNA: TGTGCCAGCAGCTTGACGTCGAGGGGTAGCACAGATACGCAGTATTTT
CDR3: CASSLTSRGSTDTQYF

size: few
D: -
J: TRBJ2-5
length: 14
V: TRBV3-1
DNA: TGTGCCAGCAGCCAAGGCCATAGCCTCGGGACCCAGTACTTC
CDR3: CASSQGHSLGTQYF

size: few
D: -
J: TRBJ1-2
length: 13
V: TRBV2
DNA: TGTGCCAGCACCAGGGATTTCAACTATGGCTACACCTTC
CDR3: CASTRDFNYGYTF

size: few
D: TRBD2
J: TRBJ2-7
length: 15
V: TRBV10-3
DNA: TGTGCCATCACCCAGGGACTAGCGGGCCCCTACGAGCAGTACTTC
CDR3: CAITQGLAGPYEQYF

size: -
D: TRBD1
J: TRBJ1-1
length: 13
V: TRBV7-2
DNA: TGTGCCAGCAGAAACCGGGACAGGAGTGAAGCTTTCTTT
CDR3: CASRNRDRSEAFF

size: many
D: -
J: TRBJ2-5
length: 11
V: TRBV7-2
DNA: TGTGCCAGCAGCTTGATGGGGACCCAGTACTTC
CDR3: CASSLMGTQYF

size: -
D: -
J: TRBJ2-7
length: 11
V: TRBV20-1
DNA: TGCAGTGCTAGAGATCGCAGGGGACAGTACTTC
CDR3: CSARDRRGQYF

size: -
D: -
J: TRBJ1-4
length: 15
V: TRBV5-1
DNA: TGCGCCAGCTCACGAGAGGGGACTACTAATGAAAAACTGTTTTTT
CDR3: CASSREGTTNEKLFF

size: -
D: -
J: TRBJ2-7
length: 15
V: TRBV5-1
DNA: TGCGCCAGCAGCTTGCTCGCACCGGGGGCCTACGAGCAGTACTTC
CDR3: CASSLLAPGAYEQYF

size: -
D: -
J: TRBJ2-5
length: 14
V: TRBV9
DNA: TGTGCCAGCGGCGTAGCAGGACGGGAAGAGACCCAGTACTTC
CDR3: CASGVAGREETQYF

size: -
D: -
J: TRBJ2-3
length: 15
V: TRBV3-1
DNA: TGTGCCAGCAGCCCTACCGCCCTTGGGTCAGATACGCAGTATTTT
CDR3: CASSPTALGSDTQYF

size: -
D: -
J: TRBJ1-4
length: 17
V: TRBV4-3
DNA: TGCGCCAGCAGCCAAGATCTCTCCGACAGAACTAATGAAAAACTGTTTTTT
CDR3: CASSQDLSDRTNEKLFF

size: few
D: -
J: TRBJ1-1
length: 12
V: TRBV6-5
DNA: TGTGCCAGTTGGAGAGTGAACACTGAAGCTTTCTTT
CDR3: CASWRVNTEAFF

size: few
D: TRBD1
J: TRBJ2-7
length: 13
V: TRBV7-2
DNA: TGTGCCAGCAGCCCCGGACAGGGCCACGAGCAGTACTTC
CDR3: CASSPGQGHEQYF

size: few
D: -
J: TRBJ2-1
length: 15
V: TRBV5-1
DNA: TGCGCCAGCAGCTTGGCTGATAGCTCCTACAATGAGCAGTTCTTC
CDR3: CASSLADSSYNEQFF

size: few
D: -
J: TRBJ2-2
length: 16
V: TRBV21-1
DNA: TGTGCCAGCAGGGGTAAACTAGCGGGGACCACCGGGGAGCTGTTTTTT
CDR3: CASRGKLAGTTGELFF

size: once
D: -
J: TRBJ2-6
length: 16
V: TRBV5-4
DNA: TGTGCCAGCAGCTTAGGGGGAAGCTCTGGGGCCAACGTCCAGACTTTC
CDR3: CASSLGGSSGANVQTF

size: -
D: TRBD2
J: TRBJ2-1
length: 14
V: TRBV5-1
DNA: TGCGCCAGCAGTGGGACTAGAGCCCACAATGAGCAGTTCTTC
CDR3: CASSGTRAHNEQFF

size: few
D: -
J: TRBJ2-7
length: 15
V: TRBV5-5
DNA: TGTGCCAGCAGCTTGGACAGGGGAGGAAGGAACAAGCAGTACTTC
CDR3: CASSLDRGGRNKQYF

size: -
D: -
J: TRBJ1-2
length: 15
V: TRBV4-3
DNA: TGCGCCAGCAGCCAAGAAGCAGGACAAAACTATGGCTACACCTTC
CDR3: CASSQEAGQNYGYTF

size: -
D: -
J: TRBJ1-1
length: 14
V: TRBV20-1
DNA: TGCAGTGCTAGAGATCAGGGAGCGAACACTGAAGCTTTCTTT
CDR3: CSARDQGANTEAFF

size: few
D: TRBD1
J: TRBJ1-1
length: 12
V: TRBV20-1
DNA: TGCAGTGCGGAACAGGGGAGTCATGAAGCTTTCTTT
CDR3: CSAEQGSHEAFF

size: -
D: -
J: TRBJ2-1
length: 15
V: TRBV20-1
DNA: TGCAGTGCTAGAGCCCTAGTAGGCTCCTACAATGAGCAGTTCTTC
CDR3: CSARALVGSYNEQFF

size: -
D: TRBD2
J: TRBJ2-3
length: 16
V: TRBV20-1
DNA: TGCAGTGCCACCCCCCCGACTAGCGGGGGAACAGATACGCAGTATTTT
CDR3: CSATPPTSGGTDTQYF

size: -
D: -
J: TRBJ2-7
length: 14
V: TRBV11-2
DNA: TGTGCCAGCAGCACGCGGGGCACGGACGACGAGCAGTACTTC
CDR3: CASSTRGTDDEQYF

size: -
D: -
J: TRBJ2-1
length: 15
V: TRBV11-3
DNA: TGTGCCAGCAGCTTAGATCTGGCCCGGTCCGACGGGCAGTTCTTC
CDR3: CASSLDLARSDGQFF

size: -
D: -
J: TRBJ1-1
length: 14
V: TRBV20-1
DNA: TGCAGTGCTCCACCCCAGCGGACACGGACTGAAGCTTTCTTT
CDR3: CSAPPQRTRTEAFF

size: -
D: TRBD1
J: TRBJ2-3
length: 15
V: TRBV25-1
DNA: TGTGCCAGCAGTGGGGGACAGGGGGCTACAGATACGCAGTATTTT
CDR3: CASSGGQGATDTQYF

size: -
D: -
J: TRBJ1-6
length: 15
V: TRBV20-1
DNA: TGCAGTGCTCGGACAGAGACTTTCCCCAATTCACCCCTCCACTTT
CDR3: CSARTETFPNSPLHF

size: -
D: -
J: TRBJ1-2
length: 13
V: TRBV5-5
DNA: TGTGCCAGCAGCTTGAGAAATCTTGGTGGCTACACCTTC
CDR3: CASSLRNLGGYTF

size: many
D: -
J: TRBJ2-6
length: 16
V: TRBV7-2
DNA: TGTGCCAGCAGCTTTTACAGGAGTGCTGGGGCCAACGTCCTGACTTTC
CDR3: CASSFYRSAGANVLTF

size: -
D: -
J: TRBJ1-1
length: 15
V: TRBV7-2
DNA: TGTGCCAGCAGCTTAGTAGGACAGCCTAACACTGAAGCTTTCTTT
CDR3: CASSLVGQPNTEAFF

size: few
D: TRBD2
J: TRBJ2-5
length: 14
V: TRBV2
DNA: TGTGCCAGCGATTCAGCGGGGTTGAGGGAGACCCAGTACTTC
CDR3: CASDSAGLRETQYF

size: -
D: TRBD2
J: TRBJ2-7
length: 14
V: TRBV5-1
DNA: TGCGCCAGCAGCTTTAACCGGGAGGGGTACGAGCAGTACTTC
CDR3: CASSFNREGYEQYF

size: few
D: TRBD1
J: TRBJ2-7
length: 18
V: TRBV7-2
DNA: TGTGCCAGCAGCTTTCGTCGGGACAGGGGGCGTATTCCCTACGAGCAGTACTTC
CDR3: CASSFRRDRGRIPYEQYF

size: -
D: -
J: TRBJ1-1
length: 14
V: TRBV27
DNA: TGTGCCAGCAGTTTCGCGGACCGGAACACTGAAGCTTTCTTT
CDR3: CASSFADRNTEAFF

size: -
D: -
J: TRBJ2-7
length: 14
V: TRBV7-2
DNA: TGTGCCAGCACCGAACGGACAGCCCCCTACGAGCAGTACTTC
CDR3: CASTERTAPYEQYF

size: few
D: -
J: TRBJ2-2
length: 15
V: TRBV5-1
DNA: TGCGCCAGCGGGAATTGGGCCCCGAACACCGGGGAGCTGTTTTTT
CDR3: CASGNWAPNTGELFF

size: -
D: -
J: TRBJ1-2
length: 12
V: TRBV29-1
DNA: TGCAGCGTTTACAGGCCTAGCTATGGCTACACCTTC
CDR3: CSVYRPSYGYTF

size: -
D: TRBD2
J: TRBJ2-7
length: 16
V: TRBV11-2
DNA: TGTGCCAGCAGCGTCCACGGGACTAGCGGGCTTTACGAGCAGTACTTC
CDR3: CASSVHGTSGLYEQYF

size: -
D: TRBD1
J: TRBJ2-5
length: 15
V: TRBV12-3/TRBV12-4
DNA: TGTGCCAGCAGCTCCGGGACAGGGAGTCAAGAGACCCAGTACTTC
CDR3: CASSSGTGSQETQYF

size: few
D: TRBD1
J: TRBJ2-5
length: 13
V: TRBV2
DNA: TGTGCCAGCAGGTCGCCAGGGGGAGAGACCCAGTACTTC
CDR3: CASRSPGGETQYF

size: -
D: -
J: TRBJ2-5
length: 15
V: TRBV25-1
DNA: TGTGCCAGCAGTGAATTAGGAGGGGTTCAAGAGACCCAGTACTTC
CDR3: CASSELGGVQETQYF

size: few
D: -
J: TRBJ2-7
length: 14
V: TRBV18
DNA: TGTGCCAGCTCACCACGGCGGGGTCAGTACGAGCAGTACTTC
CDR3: CASSPRRGQYEQYF

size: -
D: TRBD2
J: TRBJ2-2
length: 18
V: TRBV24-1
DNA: TGTGCCACCAGTGACCGTACTAGCGGGGGGTCGAACACCGGGGAGCTGTTTTTT
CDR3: CATSDRTSGGSNTGELFF

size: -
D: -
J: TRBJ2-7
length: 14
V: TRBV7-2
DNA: TGTGCCAGCAGCCCGGGGGTCCCTCCCTACGAGCAGTACTTC
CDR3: CASSPGVPPYEQYF

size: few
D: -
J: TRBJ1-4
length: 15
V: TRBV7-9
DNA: TGTGCCAGCAGCCGATCCGGGACCACCGGGGAAAAACTGTTTTTT
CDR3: CASSRSGTTGEKLFF

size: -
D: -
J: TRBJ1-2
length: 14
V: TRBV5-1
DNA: TGCGCCAGCAGCTCCACCACAGAAAACTATGGCTACACCTTC
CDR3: CASSSTTENYGYTF